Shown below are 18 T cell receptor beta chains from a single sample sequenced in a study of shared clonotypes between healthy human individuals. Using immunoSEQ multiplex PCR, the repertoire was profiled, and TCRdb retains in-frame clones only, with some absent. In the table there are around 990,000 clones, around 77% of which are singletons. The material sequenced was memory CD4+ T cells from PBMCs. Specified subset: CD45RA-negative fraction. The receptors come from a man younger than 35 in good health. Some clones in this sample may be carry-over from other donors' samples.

The CDR3 region is CASSPTVTGELFF. DNA of the CDR3: TGTGCCAGCAGCCCGACAGTCACCGGGGAGCTGTTTTTT. The chain is built from TRBV11-3 and TRBJ2-2; TRBD1 is a possible D gene (5 bases). Germline V CDR1 and CDR2: SGHNT, YENEEA. CDR3 length: 13 amino acids. V lost 5 bases and J lost 4, with 8 bases in between. Full variable domain (outside the CDR3, taken from reference TRBV11-3 and TRBJ2-2): EAGVVQSPRYKIIEKKQPVAFWCNPISGHNTLYWYLQNLGQGPELLIRYENEEAVDDSQLPKDRFSAERLKGVDSTLKIQPAELGDSAVYLCASSPTVTGELFFGEGSRLTVL.

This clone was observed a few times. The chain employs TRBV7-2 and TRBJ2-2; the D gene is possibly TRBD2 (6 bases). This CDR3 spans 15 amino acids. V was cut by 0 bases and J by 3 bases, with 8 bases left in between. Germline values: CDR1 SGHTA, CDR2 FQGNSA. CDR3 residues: CASSLALADTGELFF. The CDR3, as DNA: TGTGCCAGCAGCTTAGCGTTAGCGGACACCGGGGAGCTGTTTTTT.

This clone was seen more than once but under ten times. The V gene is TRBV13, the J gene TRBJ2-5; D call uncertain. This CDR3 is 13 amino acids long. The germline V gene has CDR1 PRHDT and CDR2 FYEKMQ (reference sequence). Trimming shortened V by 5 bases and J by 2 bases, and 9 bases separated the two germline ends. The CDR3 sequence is CASSGQVQETQYF. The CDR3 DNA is TGTGCCAGCAGCGGGCAGGTACAAGAGACCCAGTACTTC.

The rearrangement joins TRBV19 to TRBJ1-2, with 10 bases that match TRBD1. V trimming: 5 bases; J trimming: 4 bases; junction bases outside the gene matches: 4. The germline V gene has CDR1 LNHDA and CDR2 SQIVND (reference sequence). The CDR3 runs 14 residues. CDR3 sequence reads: CASSPGQGLYGYTF. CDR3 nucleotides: TGTGCCAGTAGTCCGGGACAGGGGCTCTATGGCTACACCTTC.

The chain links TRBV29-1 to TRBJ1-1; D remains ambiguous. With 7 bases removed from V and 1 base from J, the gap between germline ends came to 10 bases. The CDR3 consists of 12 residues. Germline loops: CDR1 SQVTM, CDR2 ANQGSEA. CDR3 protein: CSARHGNTEAFF. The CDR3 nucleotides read TGCAGCGCGCGACACGGGAACACTGAAGCTTTCTTT.

DNA of the CDR3: TGTGCCAGCAGCTTATCCAGGGTAGCTAATGAAAAACTGTTTTTT. Residues: CASSLSRVANEKLFF. The chain combines TRBV7-9 with TRBJ1-4; D is possibly TRBD1 (5 bases). CDR3 size: 15 residues. CDR1 is SEHNR and CDR2 is FQNEAQ in the germline V gene (reference sequence). V was clipped by 2 bases and J by 3 bases, with 10 bases between them. Full variable domain (missing parts from reference TRBV7-9 and TRBJ1-4): DTGVSQNPRHKITKRGQNVTFRCDPISEHNRLYWYRQTLGQGPEFLTYFQNEAQLEKSRLLSDRFSAERPKGSFSTLEIQRTEQGDSAMYLCASSLSRVANEKLFFGSGTQLSVL.

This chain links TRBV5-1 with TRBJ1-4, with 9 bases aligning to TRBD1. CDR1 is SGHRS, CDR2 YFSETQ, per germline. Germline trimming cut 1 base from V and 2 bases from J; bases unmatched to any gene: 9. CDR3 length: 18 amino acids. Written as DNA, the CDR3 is TGCGCCAGCAGCTTGTTGGGAACAGGGGGCACGACTAATGAAAAACTGTTTTTT. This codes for CASSLLGTGGTTNEKLFF.

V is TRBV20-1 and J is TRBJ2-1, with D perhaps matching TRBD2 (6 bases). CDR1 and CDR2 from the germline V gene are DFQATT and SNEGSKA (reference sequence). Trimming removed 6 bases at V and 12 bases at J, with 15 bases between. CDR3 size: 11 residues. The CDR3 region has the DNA TGCAGTGCGCCGGCTAGCGAATGGCAGTTCTTC. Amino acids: CSAPASEWQFF.

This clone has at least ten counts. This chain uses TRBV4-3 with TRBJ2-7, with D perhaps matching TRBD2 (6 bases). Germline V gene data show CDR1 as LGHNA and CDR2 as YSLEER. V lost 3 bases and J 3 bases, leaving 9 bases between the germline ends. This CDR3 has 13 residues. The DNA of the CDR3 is TGCGCCAGCAGCCATACTAGCAGCTACGAGCAGTACTTC. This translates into CASSHTSSYEQYF.

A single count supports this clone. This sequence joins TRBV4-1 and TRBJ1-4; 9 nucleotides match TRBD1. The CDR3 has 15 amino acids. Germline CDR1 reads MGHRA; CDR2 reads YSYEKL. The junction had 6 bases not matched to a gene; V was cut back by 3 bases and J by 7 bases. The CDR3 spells CASSQWDREGEKLFF. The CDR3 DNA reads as TGCGCCAGCAGCCAGTGGGACAGGGAAGGTGAAAAACTGTTTTTT.

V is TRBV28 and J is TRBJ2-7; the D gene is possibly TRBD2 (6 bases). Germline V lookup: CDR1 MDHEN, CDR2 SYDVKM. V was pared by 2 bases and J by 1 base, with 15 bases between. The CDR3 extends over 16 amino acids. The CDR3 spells CASSLRRLAVSYEQYF. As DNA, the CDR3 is TGTGCCAGCAGTTTACGGAGATTAGCGGTTTCCTACGAGCAGTACTTC.

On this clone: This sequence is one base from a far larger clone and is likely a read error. CDR3 DNA sequence: TGTGCCTGGAGTGTAATCGGCAGCCTTGGGACCCAGTACTTC. Protein product: CAWSVIGSLGTQYF. V is TRBV30 and J is TRBJ2-5; D ambiguous. This CDR3 has 14 amino acids. V gave up 0 bases and J gave up 7 bases, with 15 bases separating them. CDR1 and CDR2 from the germline V gene are GTSNPN and SVGIG (reference sequence).

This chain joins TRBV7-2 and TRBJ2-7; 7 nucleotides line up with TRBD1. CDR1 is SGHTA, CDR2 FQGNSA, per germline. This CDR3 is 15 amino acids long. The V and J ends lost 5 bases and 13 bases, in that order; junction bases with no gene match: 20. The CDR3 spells CASSNTGAPNREPYF. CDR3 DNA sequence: TGTGCCAGCAGCAACACAGGGGCCCCAAACCGAGAGCCTTACTTC.

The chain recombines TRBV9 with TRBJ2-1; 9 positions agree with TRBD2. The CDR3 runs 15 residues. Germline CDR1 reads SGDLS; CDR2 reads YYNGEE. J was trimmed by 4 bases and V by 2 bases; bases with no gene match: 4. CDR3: CASSVSGSQYNEQFF. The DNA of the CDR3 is TGTGCCAGCAGCGTTAGCGGGAGTCAATACAATGAGCAGTTCTTC.

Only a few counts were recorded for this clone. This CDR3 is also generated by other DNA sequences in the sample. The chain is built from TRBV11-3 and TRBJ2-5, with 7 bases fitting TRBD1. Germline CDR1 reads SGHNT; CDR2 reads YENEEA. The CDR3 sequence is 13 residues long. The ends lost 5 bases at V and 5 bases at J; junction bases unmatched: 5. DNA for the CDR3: TGTGCCAGCAGCAGACAGGGTGGGGAGACCCAGTACTTC. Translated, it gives CASSRQGGETQYF. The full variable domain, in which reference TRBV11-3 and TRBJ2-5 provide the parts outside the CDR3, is EAGVVQSPRYKIIEKKQPVAFWCNPISGHNTLYWYLQNLGQGPELLIRYENEEAVDDSQLPKDRFSAERLKGVDSTLKIQPAELGDSAVYLCASSRQGGETQYFGPGTRLLVL.

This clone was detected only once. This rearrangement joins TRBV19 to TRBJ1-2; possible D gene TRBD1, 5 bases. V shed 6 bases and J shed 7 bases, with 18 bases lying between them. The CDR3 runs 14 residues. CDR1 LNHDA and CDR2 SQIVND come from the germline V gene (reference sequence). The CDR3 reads CASRMGQGTVGYTF. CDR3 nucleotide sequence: TGTGCCAGTAGAATGGGGCAGGGCACAGTTGGCTACACCTTC.

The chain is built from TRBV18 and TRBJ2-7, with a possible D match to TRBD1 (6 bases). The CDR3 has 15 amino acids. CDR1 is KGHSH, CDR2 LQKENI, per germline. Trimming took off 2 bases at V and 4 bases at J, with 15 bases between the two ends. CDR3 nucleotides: TGTGCCAGCTCACCATACCAGGGGCAGAAGTACGAGCAGTACTTC. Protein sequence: CASSPYQGQKYEQYF.

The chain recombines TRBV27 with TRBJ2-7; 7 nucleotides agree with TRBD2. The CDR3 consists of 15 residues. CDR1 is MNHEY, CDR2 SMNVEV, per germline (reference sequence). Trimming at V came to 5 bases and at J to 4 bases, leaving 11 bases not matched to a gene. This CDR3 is CASSPLTSRAYEQYF. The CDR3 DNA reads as TGTGCCAGCAGTCCCTTGACTAGCAGGGCATACGAGCAGTACTTC.